Each of the 5 T cell receptor beta chains below was sequenced from the same sample in a study. TCRdb called the RT-PCR reads again in MiXCR, with one record for every CDR3 protein. This table has about 680,000 distinct CDR3 sequences, about 14% appearing once. The sequencing sample was made of memory CD4+ T cells from blood. The receptors originated from a female donor in good health, serving as a healthy control.

This clonotype was found many times. The V gene is TRBV5-6, the J gene TRBJ1-2; unclear D gene. The germline CDR1 and CDR2 sequences are SGHDT and YYEEEE. The CDR3 spans 17 residues. Trimming took off 2 bases at V and 5 bases at J, with 22 bases between the two ends. CDR3 region: CASSLATGLRGGYGYTF. CDR3 nucleotides: TGTGCCAGCAGCTTAGCCACCGGCCTGCGGGGAGGTTATGGCTACACCTTC. Supplemented by reference TRBV5-6 and TRBJ1-2, the full variable domain reads DAGVTQSPTHLIKTRGQQVTLRCSPKSGHDTVSWYQQALGQGPQFIFQYYEEEERQRGNFPDRFSGHQFPNYSSELNVNALLLGDSALYLCASSLATGLRGGYGYTFGSGTRLTVV.

This clonotype occurred a few times. This sequence joins TRBV29-1 and TRBJ1-2, with D possibly matching TRBD1 (5 bases). Trimming stripped 2 bases from V and 4 bases from J, with 8 bases between. The CDR3 loop spans 12 amino acids. From germline, CDR1 is SQVTM and CDR2 ANQGSEA. Here the CDR3 reads CSVELQGYGYTF. The CDR3 DNA sequence: TGCAGCGTTGAATTGCAGGGCTATGGCTACACCTTC.

The rearrangement joins TRBV5-4 to TRBJ2-1; 11 bases are shared with TRBD2. Unmatched junction bases numbered 7, after V lost 2 bases and J lost 0 bases. Germline CDR1 SGHNT, CDR2 YYREEE (reference sequence). CDR3 length equals 18 residues. The CDR3 sequence is CASSFPGLAERSYNEQFF. In nucleotides, the CDR3 is TGTGCCAGCAGCTTCCCGGGACTAGCGGAACGCTCCTACAATGAGCAGTTCTTC.

This chain uses TRBV7-2 with TRBJ2-7, with no clear D. The CDR3 totals 12 residues. Trimming removed 5 bases from V and 2 bases from J, with 7 bases in between. Germline V gene sequence: CDR1 SGHTA, CDR2 FQGNSA. The CDR3 DNA follows: TGTGCCAGCAGCCCCACGCCCTACGAGCAGTACTTC. Translated, it gives CASSPTPYEQYF. Filled out from reference TRBV7-2 and TRBJ2-7, the complete variable domain reads GAGVSQSPSNKVTEKGKDVELRCDPISGHTALYWYRQSLGQGLEFLIYFQGNSAPDKSGLPSDRFSAERTGGSVSTLTIQRTQQEDSAVYLCASSPTPYEQYFGPGTRLTVT.

The V and J genes are TRBV15 and TRBJ1-1; D unclear. Germline loops: CDR1 LNHNV, CDR2 YYDKDF (reference sequence). Trimming shortened V by 5 bases and J by 3 bases, and 10 bases separated the two germline ends. There are 13 residues in the CDR3. DNA for the CDR3: TGTGCCACCAGCCTATACCGGGACACTGAAGCTTTCTTT. Translating gives CATSLYRDTEAFF.